The 32 T cell receptor beta chains below were found in one sample sequenced in a study of siplizumab effects on memory and regulatory T cells. The repertoire was sequenced with immunoSEQ multiplex PCR; TCRdb's copy has only in-frame clones and lacks some. The sample consists of about 94,000 clones, 90% to 95% of them appearing once. Source material: non-Treg CD4+ T cells sorted from blood. The receptors here all came from a human donor in good health.

This chain connects TRBV5-1 to TRBJ1-4; maybe TRBD1 (5 bases). CDR3 length: 15 amino acids. Germline V gene lookup returns CDR1 SGHRS and CDR2 YFSETQ. V lost 4 bases and J lost 3, with 13 bases in between. The CDR3 loop reads CASSTSGSSNEKLFF. For the CDR3, the DNA is TGCGCCAGCAGCACGTCAGGGTCGTCTAATGAAAAACTGTTTTTT.

The gene calls are TRBV6-1 and TRBJ1-5; D remains unclear. The CDR3 totals 15 residues. V lost 2 bases and J 0 bases, leaving 8 bases between the germline ends. Per germline, CDR1 MNHNS and CDR2 SASEGT. The CDR3 region is CASSETQDSNQPQHF. DNA of the CDR3: TGTGCCAGCAGTGAAACGCAGGATAGCAATCAGCCCCAGCATTTT.

This rearrangement joins TRBV30 to TRBJ2-7; possibly TRBD1 for D (6 bases). Per germline, CDR1 GTSNPN and CDR2 SVGIG (reference sequence). The V gene lost 5 bases and the J gene lost 2 bases, with 13 bases spanning the gap. The CDR3 spans 13 residues. The chain's CDR3 is CAWEQDRTYEQYF. The CDR3 DNA sequence: TGTGCCTGGGAACAGGACAGAACCTACGAGCAGTACTTC.

The chain has TRBV5-6 and TRBJ2-7; D remains unclear. The CDR3 has 11 residues. Trimming took off 1 base at V and 6 bases at J, with 5 bases between the two ends. Germline V gene lookup returns CDR1 SGHDT and CDR2 YYEEEE. The CDR3, as DNA: TGTGCCAGCAGCTTGTCGACCGAGCAGTACTTC. Protein sequence: CASSLSTEQYF.

J is TRBJ2-7 and V is TRBV16; D unclear. Germline V gives CDR1 KGHSY, CDR2 FQNENV. This CDR3 has 15 residues. V was cut by 2 bases and J by 2 bases, with 13 bases left in between. CDR3 sequence: CASSQNPFAAYEQYF. Written as DNA, the CDR3 is TGTGCCAGCAGCCAAAACCCATTCGCAGCCTACGAGCAGTACTTC.

The V gene is TRBV2, the J gene TRBJ1-6, with D uncertain. Germline values: CDR1 SNHLY, CDR2 FYNNEI. The length of the CDR3 is 12 residues. Trimming took off 4 bases at V and 9 bases at J, with 7 bases between the two ends. For the CDR3, the DNA is TGTGCCAGCAGTGTTCTGGTTTCACCCCTCCACTTT. This translates into CASSVLVSPLHF.

J is TRBJ1-3 and V is TRBV6-1, with D tentatively TRBD1 (5 bases). There are 14 residues in the CDR3. Looked up from germline, CDR1 is MNHNS and CDR2 is SASEGT. V lost 8 bases and J lost 0, with 11 bases in between. The CDR3 nucleotides are TGTGCCAGCGGGGACCCCTTCTCTGGAAACACCATATATTTT. Protein: CASGDPFSGNTIYF.

This clone came up a few times. The rearrangement joins TRBV19 to TRBJ2-7; no clear D gene. CDR3 size: 13 residues. Trimming took 1 base from V and 0 from J, leaving 4 bases between them. Per germline, CDR1 LNHDA and CDR2 SQIVND (reference sequence). DNA for the CDR3: TGTGCCAGTAGTATAGTTTACTCCTACGAGCAGTACTTC. This gives the protein CASSIVYSYEQYF.

The chain is built from TRBV30 and TRBJ1-5; a possible D gene is TRBD1 (6 bases). The V end was cut by 1 base, the J end by 5 bases, with 9 bases between. This CDR3 is 13 amino acids long. CDR1 and CDR2 from the germline V gene are GTSNPN and SVGIG (reference sequence). The CDR3 sequence: CAWSAQGDQPQHF. Here the CDR3 DNA reads TGTGCCTGGAGTGCACAGGGAGATCAGCCCCAGCATTTT.

CDR3 bases: TGTGCCAGCAGCTTAACATTCGGACAAGAGACCCAGTACTTC. Translation: CASSLTFGQETQYF. The chain joins TRBV7-2 to TRBJ2-5, with unresolved D. The CDR3 sequence is 14 residues long. Germline values: CDR1 SGHTA, CDR2 FQGNSA. The V end was cut by 2 bases, the J end by 2 bases, with 9 bases between.

The CDR3 nucleotides read TGTGCCAGCTCACCGGGGCACCCACCCGGGGAGCTGTTTTTT. Protein: CASSPGHPPGELFF. The rearrangement uses TRBV18 and TRBJ2-2, with a possible D match to TRBD1 (5 bases). The CDR3 is 14 residues long. V lost 3 bases and J 6 bases, leaving 11 bases between the germline ends. The germline CDR1 and CDR2 sequences are KGHSH and LQKENI. The whole variable domain, remainder taken from reference TRBV18 and TRBJ2-2, is NAGVMQNPRHLVRRRGQEARLRCSPMKGHSHVYWYRQLPEEGLKFMVYLQKENIIDESGMPKERFSAEFPKEGPSILRIQQVVRGDSAAYFCASSPGHPPGELFFGEGSRLTVL.

V usage is TRBV13 and J usage is TRBJ2-5, with D maybe TRBD2 (6 bases). Germline CDR1 PRHDT, CDR2 FYEKMQ (reference sequence). CDR3 length equals 14 residues. Trimming stripped 2 bases from V and 5 bases from J, with 12 bases between. This CDR3 is CASSLKTGVETQYF. The CDR3 DNA reads as TGTGCCAGCAGCTTAAAGACGGGAGTGGAGACCCAGTACTTC.

The DNA of the CDR3 is TGTGCCAGCAGGGACAGATACACAGATACGCAGTATTTT. Protein product: CASRDRYTDTQYF. V gene TRBV2 combines with J gene TRBJ2-3; a possible D gene is TRBD1 (6 bases). The germline gives CDR1 SNHLY, CDR2 FYNNEI. Trimming took off 6 bases at V and 2 bases at J, with 9 bases between the two ends. The CDR3 is made up of 13 amino acids.

The V call is TRBV9, the J call TRBJ2-7; D might be TRBD2 (5 bases). Trimming cost V 1 base and J 1 base, with 27 bases left between them. The CDR3 length is 20 residues. Germline values: CDR1 SGDLS, CDR2 YYNGEE. Here the CDR3 reads CASSVSTERVVEAVSYEQYF. In DNA, the CDR3 is TGTGCCAGCAGCGTATCAACGGAGAGGGTGGTTGAAGCGGTTTCCTACGAGCAGTACTTC.

The chain is built from TRBV5-1 and TRBJ2-5, with 7 positions matching TRBD2. Germline CDR1 reads SGHRS; CDR2 reads YFSETQ. The CDR3 is made up of 14 amino acids. V lost 6 bases to trimming and J lost 4 bases; unmatched junction nucleotides: 9. CDR3 DNA sequence: TGCGCCAGCACTATGGGGACTAACAGAGAGACCCAGTACTTC. This sequence encodes CASTMGTNRETQYF.

The V gene is TRBV5-1, the J gene TRBJ2-7; no definite D call. From germline, CDR1 is SGHRS and CDR2 YFSETQ. The CDR3 runs to 11 residues. V lost 4 bases and J lost 4, with 6 bases in between. The CDR3, as DNA: TGCGCCAGCAGCCGTGAATACGAGCAGTACTTC. It encodes CASSREYEQYF.

The CDR3 protein is CASSDGTSGRTDTQYF. CDR3 nucleotides: TGCGCCAGCAGCGACGGGACTAGCGGGAGGACAGATACGCAGTATTTT. The chain joins TRBV4-1 to TRBJ2-3; the match to TRBD2 covers 15 bases. CDR1 is MGHRA and CDR2 is YSYEKL in the germline V gene. With 5 bases clipped from V and 3 bases from J, the junction kept 3 bases outside the gene matches. This CDR3 comprises 16 residues.

The chain has TRBV5-1 and TRBJ1-5; no clear D gene. Germline CDR1 reads SGHRS; CDR2 reads YFSETQ. V lost 4 bases and J 7 bases, leaving 15 bases between the germline ends. The CDR3 loop spans 14 amino acids. For the CDR3, the DNA is TGCGCCAGCAGCCCTGAATGGGCGGGCCAGCCCCAGCATTTT. This sequence encodes CASSPEWAGQPQHF.

The chain couples TRBV19 to TRBJ2-2; either TRBD1 or TRBD2 may fit D (5 bases each). With 3 bases removed from V and 1 base from J, the gap between germline ends came to 12 bases. The length of the CDR3 is 16 residues. The germline V gene encodes CDR1 LNHDA and CDR2 SQIVND (reference sequence). Here the CDR3 reads CASSIGASRNTGELFF. The CDR3, as DNA: TGTGCCAGTAGTATCGGGGCTAGCAGGAACACCGGGGAGCTGTTTTTT.

J is TRBJ1-3 and V is TRBV19; no clear D gene. Trimming cost V 6 bases and J 0 bases, with 6 bases left between them. This CDR3 comprises 13 residues. Germline CDR1 is LNHDA and CDR2 is SQIVND (reference sequence). Written as DNA, the CDR3 is TGTGCCAGTAGCCCGGCCTCTGGAAACACCATATATTTT. As protein: CASSPASGNTIYF.

The chain recombines TRBV27 with TRBJ2-2, with D tentatively TRBD1 or TRBD2 (5 bases each). The CDR3 is 18 amino acids. The germline CDR1 and CDR2 sequences are MNHEY and SMNVEV (reference sequence). V lost 11 bases to trimming and J lost 6 bases, with 31 bases between them. The CDR3 sequence is CAGKGRGPLRKGAGELFF. DNA for the CDR3: TGTGCCGGAAAAGGCCGGGGCCCCCTTCGGAAAGGTGCCGGGGAGCTGTTTTTT.

CDR3 in amino acids: CASSLELRGPNTEAFF. The CDR3, as DNA: TGCGCCAGCAGCTTGGAATTACGGGGGCCGAACACTGAAGCTTTCTTT. The V gene is TRBV5-1, the J gene TRBJ1-1; D possibly corresponds to TRBD1 (6 bases). Germline CDR1 and CDR2: SGHRS and YFSETQ. This CDR3 contains 16 residues. Between the trimmed V and J ends, which lost 0 bases and 1 base, there was a span of 13 bases. Using reference TRBV5-1 and TRBJ1-1 for the parts outside the CDR3, the full variable domain is KAGVTQTPRYLIKTRGQQVTLSCSPISGHRSVSWYQQTPGQGLQFLFEYFSETQRNKGNFPGRFSGRQFSNSRSEMNVSTLELGDSALYLCASSLELRGPNTEAFFGQGTRLTVV.

The chain combines TRBV9 with TRBJ2-7; 8 nucleotides agree with TRBD2. Per the germline V gene, CDR1 is SGDLS and CDR2 is YYNGEE. The ends lost 4 bases at V and 6 bases at J; junction bases unmatched: 9. CDR3 length: 14 residues. CDR3 residues: CASSHSGSGGEQYF. The CDR3 coding sequence is TGTGCCAGCAGCCACAGCGGGAGCGGGGGCGAGCAGTACTTC.

A few counts support this clone. This chain connects TRBV10-3 to TRBJ1-2; 8 bases align to TRBD1. The V segment lost 6 bases and the J segment 5 bases; nucleotides outside the gene matches: 8. The CDR3 extends over 14 amino acids. Germline V gene data show CDR1 as ENHRY and CDR2 as SYGVKD. The CDR3 DNA sequence: TGTGCCATCAGGGAAAGGACAGGGCGGTATGGCTACACCTTC. Translated, it gives CAIRERTGRYGYTF.

This chain connects TRBV2 to TRBJ1-4, with TRBD1 matching over 9 bases. Trimming at V came to 6 bases and at J to 3 bases, leaving 5 bases not matched to a gene. The CDR3 contains 15 residues. Per the germline V gene, CDR1 is SNHLY and CDR2 is FYNNEI. This CDR3 reads CASRLQGAANEKLFF. The DNA for the CDR3 is TGTGCCAGCAGGTTACAGGGGGCGGCTAATGAAAAACTGTTTTTT.

V and J are TRBV29-1 and TRBJ1-3; weak D call: TRBD1 (6 bases). Germline loops: CDR1 SQVTM, CDR2 ANQGSEA. V was cut by 7 bases and J by 3 bases, with 13 bases left in between. CDR3 size: 13 residues. For the CDR3, the DNA is TGCAGCGCGGTTACAGGGTTTGGAAACACCATATATTTT. Translation gives CSAVTGFGNTIYF.

This clone has just a few counts. The genes are TRBV11-3 and TRBJ1-1; 8 bases line up with TRBD1. The CDR3 is 11 residues long. Germline lookup yields CDR1 SGHNT and CDR2 YENEEA. V was clipped by 5 bases and J by 10 bases; unmatched bases: 3. The CDR3 loop is CASSLGTGAFF. Written as DNA, the CDR3 is TGTGCCAGCAGCCTCGGGACAGGAGCTTTCTTT.

This rearrangement joins TRBV6-5 to TRBJ2-5; TRBD2 matches 8 bases. V trimming: 1 base; J trimming: 5 bases; junction bases outside the gene matches: 9. This CDR3 comprises 16 residues. CDR1 MNHEY and CDR2 SVGAGI come from the germline V gene. The CDR3 coding sequence is TGTGCCAGCAGTTACTTCGGGGGGGCCCTCTGGGAGACCCAGTACTTC. This encodes CASSYFGGALWETQYF.

The gene calls are TRBV29-1 and TRBJ1-1; TRBD1 agrees at 11 bases. The CDR3 has 15 residues. Germline values: CDR1 SQVTM, CDR2 ANQGSEA. Trimming cost V 4 bases and J 4 bases; bases outside gene matches: 8. CDR3 coding DNA: TGCAGCGTTGTACTTCCGGGACAGGGGGTCACTGAAGCTTTCTTT. It specifies CSVVLPGQGVTEAFF.

The gene calls are TRBV21-1 and TRBJ2-3; the table's D call TRBD2 went unverified against the DNA. TRBV21-1 is marked as a pseudogene. CDR3 length: 19 residues. In DNA form, the CDR3 reads TGTGCCAGCAGCAAAGCTGAATTCCCGGGAGCGGGGCTCACAGATACGCAGTATTTT. Translation gives CASSKAEFPGAGLTDTQYF.

This clone was detected a few times. Mismatch with germline at one junction end may stem from a read error. This chain joins TRBV4-2 and TRBJ1-5, with D uncertain. Looked up from germline, CDR1 is LGHNA and CDR2 is YNFKEQ. The CDR3 extends over 8 amino acids. The CDR3 spells CASSQDSF. CDR3 DNA: TGTGCCAGCAGCCAAGATTCCTTT.

CDR3 in DNA: TGTGCCAGTAGTAGGGACAGGGGGCAAACTGAAGCTTTCTTT. Translating gives CASSRDRGQTEAFF. The chain couples TRBV19 to TRBJ1-1; TRBD1 matches at 12 bases. This CDR3 spans 14 amino acids. V shed 4 bases and J 5 bases; nucleotides not matched to a gene: 2. Germline V gene sequence: CDR1 LNHDA, CDR2 SQIVND (reference sequence). Filled out from reference TRBV19 and TRBJ1-1, the complete variable domain reads DGGITQSPKYLFRKEGQNVTLSCEQNLNHDAMYWYRQDPGQGLRLIYYSQIVNDFQKGDIAEGYSVSREKKESFPLTVTSAQKNPTAFYLCASSRDRGQTEAFFGQGTRLTVV.